This passage covers 8 T cell receptor beta chains from one sample sequenced in a study of T cells after yellow fever vaccination. One entry per CDR3 protein results from TCRdb running MiXCR on the 5' RACE reads. This table holds about 230,000 distinct CDR3 sequences, around 6.7% found once. The material sequenced was CD4+ T cells sorted from PBMCs, taken on the day of the yellow fever booster vaccination. All receptors come from a young man who received the YFV17D yellow fever vaccine.

V and J are TRBV7-2 and TRBJ2-7; D possibly corresponds to TRBD1 (5 bases). Germline V lookup: CDR1 SGHTA, CDR2 FQGNSA. The CDR3 consists of 12 residues. V dropped 5 bases and J dropped 8 bases, with 13 bases sitting between them. In DNA form, the CDR3 reads TGTGCCAGCAGCGTAGACAGAACCAAGCAGTACTTC. It specifies CASSVDRTKQYF. Full variable domain (remainder filled in from reference TRBV7-2 and TRBJ2-7): GAGVSQSPSNKVTEKGKDVELRCDPISGHTALYWYRQSLGQGLEFLIYFQGNSAPDKSGLPSDRFSAERTGGSVSTLTIQRTQQEDSAVYLCASSVDRTKQYFGPGTRLTVT.

There are many counts of this clonotype. The chain recombines TRBV27 with TRBJ2-7, with TRBD1 identical over 10 bases. Germline V gene sequence: CDR1 MNHEY, CDR2 SMNVEV (reference sequence). This CDR3 region has 14 residues. After removal of 5 bases from V and 5 bases from J, the junction contained 6 bases not matched to a gene. The CDR3 protein is CASSKRQGAHEQYF. The CDR3 DNA reads TGTGCCAGCAGTAAGCGACAGGGGGCCCACGAGCAGTACTTC.

This clonotype was seen at least ten times. This chain uses TRBV5-1 with TRBJ2-3, with D hard to call. V lost 2 bases, J lost 2 bases, and 12 bases lay in between. The CDR3 is 15 residues long. Germline CDR1 SGHRS, CDR2 YFSETQ. CDR3 DNA sequence: TGCGCCAGCAGCTTAGACCGACCTCCCACAGATACGCAGTATTTT. Amino acid sequence: CASSLDRPPTDTQYF.

This clonotype was seen a few times. The chain has TRBV2 and TRBJ1-1, with 7 bases that match TRBD1. Germline V gene data show CDR1 as SNHLY and CDR2 as FYNNEI. V dropped 6 bases and J dropped 0; count of bases not matched to a gene: 4. CDR3 length: 14 residues. The CDR3 DNA follows: TGTGCCAGCAGATTGGACAGGTTGAACACTGAAGCTTTCTTT. Amino acid sequence: CASRLDRLNTEAFF.

The table lists this clonotype with many counts. V gene TRBV5-6 combines with J gene TRBJ2-7; TRBD2 aligns across 10 bases. CDR3 length: 14 amino acids. CDR1 SGHDT and CDR2 YYEEEE come from the germline V gene. V lost 5 bases, J lost 6 bases, and 8 bases stayed unmatched. CDR3 region: CASRPSGRGIEQYF. The CDR3 nucleotides read TGTGCCAGCAGACCTAGCGGGAGAGGAATCGAGCAGTACTTC.

The chain joins TRBV20-1 to TRBJ1-4; the D gene is possibly TRBD1 (5 bases). V lost 6 bases and J lost 0, with 11 bases in between. Per the germline V gene, CDR1 is DFQATT and CDR2 is SNEGSKA (reference sequence). The length of the CDR3 is 14 residues. The CDR3 reads CSALGGATNEKLFF. CDR3 bases: TGCAGTGCACTCGGGGGAGCAACTAATGAAAAACTGTTTTTT.

This clonotype was detected a few times. The chain is built from TRBV5-4 and TRBJ2-1, with 12 bases lining up with TRBD2. The ends lost 4 bases at V and 7 bases at J; junction bases unmatched: 6. CDR1 is SGHNT and CDR2 is YYREEE in the germline V gene (reference sequence). The CDR3 totals 15 residues. This CDR3 reads CASSRSGTSGNEQFF. In DNA, the CDR3 is TGTGCCAGCAGCCGCAGCGGGACTAGCGGGAATGAGCAGTTCTTC.

The sample holds many counts of this clonotype. The J gene is TRBJ2-1, the V gene TRBV9; no firm D call. Germline CDR1 reads SGDLS; CDR2 reads YYNGEE. Deletions cut 0 bases from V and 4 bases from J, with 11 bases between. CDR3 length: 15 residues. The CDR3 DNA reads TGTGCCAGCAGCGTAGGGGTTGGGGAATACAATGAGCAGTTCTTC. Translation: CASSVGVGEYNEQFF.